The rows below give T cell receptor beta chains drawn from one sample of a study of cytomegalovirus exposure and HLA in healthy donors. Assay: immunoSEQ multiplex PCR; the TCRdb copy retains only in-frame clones and omits some. Of nearly 110,000 clones listed, 60% to 85% are singletons. Sequences were obtained from PBMCs. The receptors were gathered from a male donor in good health and CMV-seropositive. The CDR3 runs from the conserved cysteine through the conserved F or W. A D gene is named only where the DNA matches it firmly. Size is omitted from some rows. Given values are once, few, many or a class for expanded clones.

D gene	V gene	clone size	J gene	CDR3 protein	CDR3 DNA
TRBD1	TRBV18	.	TRBJ1-1	CASSLRDRGHEAFF	TGTGCCAGCTCACTCCGGGACAGGGGCCATGAAGCTTTCTTT
.	TRBV27	.	TRBJ2-2	CASSWAGLQGIQTGELFF	TGTGCCAGCAGTTGGGCAGGGCTCCAAGGTATCCAAACCGGGGAGCTGTTTTTT
.	TRBV7-3	.	TRBJ1-1	CASSLTGGNTEAFF	TGTGCCAGCAGCTTAACTGGGGGCAACACTGAAGCTTTCTTT
.	TRBV7-8	.	TRBJ2-7	CASSLNGLLANEQYF	TGTGCCAGCAGCTTAAATGGGCTACTAGCTAACGAGCAGTACTTC
.	TRBV5-4	few	TRBJ1-6	CASSPGGAGAYNSPLHF	TGTGCCAGCAGCCCGGGCGGGGCGGGTGCCTATAATTCACCCCTCCACTTT
.	TRBV29-1	.	TRBJ1-1	CSVGGSNTEAFF	TGCAGCGTTGGAGGGTCTAACACTGAAGCTTTCTTT
.	TRBV11-3	few	TRBJ2-5	CASSLAGLETQYF	TGTGCCAGCAGCTTGGCAGGGTTGGAGACCCAGTACTTC
TRBD2	TRBV4-1	.	TRBJ2-3	CASSRTPGLDLTDTQYF	TGCGCCAGCAGCCGCACACCGGGACTAGACCTCACAGATACGCAGTATTTT
TRBD1	TRBV5-1	medium-sized	TRBJ1-1	CASSLGGGQGLLNTEAFF	TGCGCCAGCAGCTTGGGGGGGGGACAGGGACTTCTGAACACTGAAGCTTTCTTT
.	TRBV9	.	TRBJ2-7	CASSVAGQPYEQYF	TGTGCCAGCAGCGTAGCCGGACAGCCCTACGAGCAGTACTTC
TRBD1	TRBV15	once	TRBJ1-1	CATSRMRSGTGVPSAEAFF	TGTGCCACCAGCAGAATGCGTTCCGGGACAGGGGTACCAAGCGCTGAAGCTTTCTTT
.	TRBV27	.	TRBJ1-2	CASRPRRGSNYGYTF	TGTGCCAGCAGACCCAGGAGGGGTTCTAACTATGGCTACACCTTC
.	TRBV20-1	.	TRBJ2-7	CSARQSYEQYF	TGCAGTGCTAGGCAGTCCTACGAGCAGTACTTC
TRBD1	TRBV29-1	.	TRBJ1-2	CSGGDSSYGYTF	TGCAGCGGGGGGGACAGCTCATATGGCTACACCTTC
TRBD1	TRBV19	.	TRBJ2-7	CARTGACYEQYF	TGTGCCAGGACAGGGGCGTGCTACGAGCAGTACTTC
.	TRBV2	.	TRBJ2-7	CASDPGGEQYF	TGTGCCAGCGACCCAGGGGGGGAGCAGTACTTC
.	TRBV18	.	TRBJ1-4	CASSPTATGLGFF	TGTGCCAGCTCACCTACCGCTACAGGGCTTGGGTTTTTT
TRBD1	TRBV7-8	.	TRBJ1-5	CASSICAGQGCNQPQHF	TGTGCCAGCAGCATTTGTGCGGGACAGGGATGCAATCAGCCCCAGCATTTT
.	TRBV5-6	.	TRBJ1-2	CASSLGAGRANYGYTF	TGTGCCAGCAGCCTTGGGGCTGGGCGCGCTAACTATGGCTACACCTTC
TRBD2	TRBV28	.	TRBJ2-7	CASSRRLAWYEQYF	TGTGCCAGCAGTCGGAGACTAGCGTGGTACGAGCAGTACTTC
TRBD2	TRBV2	few	TRBJ2-1	CASSEIAGGYNEQFF	TGTGCCAGCAGTGAGATAGCGGGGGGTTACAATGAGCAGTTCTTC
TRBD2	TRBV9	.	TRBJ2-7	CASSAKSGGKTYEQYF	TGTGCCAGCAGCGCAAAAAGCGGGGGGAAGACCTACGAGCAGTACTTC
.	TRBV7-2	few	TRBJ2-5	CASSLRLVQETQYF	TGTGCCAGCAGCTTACGACTAGTCCAAGAGACCCAGTACTTC
TRBD1	TRBV6-5	once	TRBJ2-7	CASSYTPRAGGWEQYF	TGTGCCAGCAGTTACACCCCTAGGGCAGGGGGCTGGGAGCAGTACTTC
.	TRBV30	.	TRBJ2-7	CAWSARMRSVYEQYF	TGTGCCTGGAGTGCGCGGATGAGGTCGGTCTACGAGCAGTACTTC
.	TRBV2	once	TRBJ2-7	CASSDLRGGEQYF	TGTGCCAGCAGTGATCTGCGGGGCGGCGAGCAGTACTTC
.	TRBV7-9	.	TRBJ2-7	CSSSSTEVGSYEQYF	TGTTCCAGCAGCTCGACCGAAGTGGGGAGCTACGAGCAGTACTTC
TRBD1	TRBV30	.	TRBJ1-5	CAWSVRDRDFLQPQNF	TGTGCCTGGAGTGTACGGGACAGGGATTTTCTACAGCCCCAGAATTTT
.	TRBV7-2	.	TRBJ2-1	CASSLMAAYNEQFF	TGTGCCAGCAGCTTAATGGCGGCTTACAATGAGCAGTTCTTC
TRBD2	TRBV14	.	TRBJ2-1	CASSQVLRGRETSGSYNEQFF	TGTGCCAGCAGCCAAGTACTAAGGGGACGAGAGACTAGCGGGAGTTACAATGAGCAGTTCTTC
.	TRBV11-2	.	TRBJ1-3	CASSLFQGGNTIYF	TGTGCCAGCAGCTTATTTCAGGGCGGAAACACCATATATTTT
.	TRBV7-2	.	TRBJ2-5	CASSLGSYQETQYF	TGTGCCAGCAGCTTAGGGAGCTACCAAGAGACCCAGTACTTC
TRBD2	TRBV25-1	.	TRBJ2-1	CASSEPGLAGNEQFF	TGTGCCAGCAGTGAACCGGGACTAGCAGGCAATGAGCAGTTCTTC
TRBD2	TRBV28	.	TRBJ2-1	CASSSDDSAGGHNEQFF	TGTGCCAGCAGTTCCGACGACTCGGCGGGAGGGCACAATGAGCAGTTCTTC
.	TRBV9	.	TRBJ1-5	CASSVGGDSNQPQHF	TGTGCCAGCAGCGTAGGGGGAGATAGCAATCAGCCCCAGCATTTT
.	TRBV19	.	TRBJ2-1	CASNRDSYNEQFF	TGTGCCAGTAACAGGGACTCCTACAATGAGCAGTTCTTC
.	TRBV5-6	.	TRBJ2-2	CASSLVLAPGELFF	TGTGCCAGCAGCTTGGTACTAGCCCCCGGGGAGCTGTTTTTT
.	TRBV9	.	TRBJ2-7	CASSVGSGAGYEQYF	TGTGCCAGCAGCGTAGGGAGCGGAGCAGGCTACGAGCAGTACTTC
.	TRBV28	.	TRBJ1-5	CASSPRSAGGNQPQHF	TGTGCCAGCAGTCCCAGATCTGCAGGGGGCAATCAGCCCCAGCATTTT
TRBD2	TRBV5-8	.	TRBJ2-3	CASSWDLAAGAVTDTQYF	TGTGCCAGCAGCTGGGATCTGGCAGCGGGAGCCGTCACAGATACGCAGTATTTT
.	TRBV6-5	.	TRBJ1-1	CASARNTEAFF	TGTGCCTCTGCGAGGAACACTGAAGCTTTCTTT
.	TRBV4-3	few	TRBJ1-3	CASSQDFRGGGNTIYF	TGCGCCAGCAGCCAAGATTTTCGGGGGGGAGGAAACACCATATATTTT
TRBD2	TRBV15	.	TRBJ2-2	CATSRASLAGWDNTGELFF	TGTGCCACCAGCAGAGCCTCGCTAGCGGGATGGGATAACACCGGGGAGCTGTTTTTT
.	TRBV28	.	TRBJ2-5	CASSPRVGSETQYF	TGTGCCAGCAGTCCGCGGGTAGGGTCGGAGACCCAGTACTTC
.	TRBV7-9	few	TRBJ2-1	CASSLQGLSYNEQFF	TGTGCCAGCAGCTTGCAGGGACTCTCCTACAATGAGCAGTTCTTC
.	TRBV6-5	.	TRBJ2-7	CASSYSSQGNEQYF	TGTGCCAGCAGTTACTCGAGTCAGGGAAACGAGCAGTACTTC
.	TRBV2	.	TRBJ1-6	CASSLELQGSPLHF	TGTGCCAGCAGCCTGGAATTACAGGGTTCACCCCTCCACTTT
.	TRBV4-3	.	TRBJ2-7	CASSQTGTQTYEQYF	TGCGCCAGCAGCCAAACCGGGACACAGACCTACGAGCAGTACTTC
TRBD2	TRBV28	.	TRBJ2-3	CASSLGLAGATDTQYF	TGTGCCAGCAGCCTAGGACTAGCGGGGGCCACAGATACGCAGTATTTT
.	TRBV29-1	.	TRBJ2-6	CSVAQGRAGANVLTF	TGCAGCGTGGCACAGGGTCGCGCTGGGGCCAACGTCCTGACTTTC
TRBD1	TRBV18	.	TRBJ2-3	CASSQGAGTDTQYF	TGTGCCAGCTCACAGGGGGCAGGAACAGATACGCAGTATTTT
.	TRBV5-4	.	TRBJ1-1	CASSSSGGKAFF	TGTGCCAGCAGCTCCTCGGGAGGTAAAGCTTTCTTT
TRBD1	TRBV15	.	TRBJ1-1	CATSRDKPGTGGLMNTEAFF	TGTGCCACCAGCAGGGACAAGCCCGGGACAGGGGGCCTCATGAACACTGAAGCTTTCTTT
TRBD1	TRBV5-1	.	TRBJ1-4	CASSYRGRDEKLFF	TGCGCCAGCAGCTACAGGGGGCGAGATGAAAAACTGTTTTTT
TRBD1	TRBV5-1	.	TRBJ2-5	CASSFVGTGLAQETQYF	TGCGCCAGCAGCTTTGTCGGGACAGGGTTGGCCCAAGAGACCCAGTACTTC
.	TRBV5-4	.	TRBJ2-2	CASSHPDTPNTGELFF	TGTGCCAGCAGCCATCCCGACACTCCGAACACCGGGGAGCTGTTTTTT
.	TRBV30	.	TRBJ1-1	CAWTWTPLMNTEAFF	TGTGCCTGGACTTGGACTCCGCTAATGAACACTGAAGCTTTCTTT